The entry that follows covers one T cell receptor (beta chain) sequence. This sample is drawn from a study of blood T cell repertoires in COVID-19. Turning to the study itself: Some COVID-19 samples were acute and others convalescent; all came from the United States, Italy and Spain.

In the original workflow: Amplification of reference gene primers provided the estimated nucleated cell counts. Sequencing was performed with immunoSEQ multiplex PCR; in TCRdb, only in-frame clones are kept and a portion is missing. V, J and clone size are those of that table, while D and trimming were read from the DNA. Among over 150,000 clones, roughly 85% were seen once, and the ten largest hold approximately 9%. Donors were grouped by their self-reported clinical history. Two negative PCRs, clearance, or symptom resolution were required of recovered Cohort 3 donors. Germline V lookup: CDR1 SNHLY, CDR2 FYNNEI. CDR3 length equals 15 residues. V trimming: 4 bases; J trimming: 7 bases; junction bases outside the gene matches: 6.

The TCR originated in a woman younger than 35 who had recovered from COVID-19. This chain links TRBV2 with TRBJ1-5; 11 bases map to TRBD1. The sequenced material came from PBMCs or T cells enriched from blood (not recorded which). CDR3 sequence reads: CASSGTGGIGQPQHF. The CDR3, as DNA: TGTGCCAGCAGTGGGACAGGGGGCATCGGACAGCCCCAGCATTTT.